Presented here are 5 T cell receptor beta chains from one specimen sequenced in a study of cytomegalovirus exposure and HLA in healthy donors. A multiplex PCR was run with 60 Vbeta primers and 13 Jbeta primers. Measured with immunoSEQ multiplex PCR; TCRdb has only the in-frame clones, and not every one. This sample has around 140,000 clones, with roughly 80% found just once. Sequencing was done on a sample of PBMCs. The receptors here all came from a man aged 40-49 years in good health and CMV-seronegative.

The chain uses TRBV7-9 and TRBJ2-1, with D perhaps TRBD1 (6 bases). The CDR3 length is 15 residues. V was clipped by 4 bases and J by 0 bases, with 10 bases between them. The V gene's germline CDR1 is SEHNR and CDR2 FQNEAQ (reference sequence). The chain's CDR3 is CASSSRGSSYNEQFF. The CDR3 region has the DNA TGTGCCAGCAGCTCGAGGGGGAGCTCCTACAATGAGCAGTTCTTC.

V is TRBV7-9 and J is TRBJ1-2; the D is unclear. The V end lost 7 bases, the J end lost 2 bases, and 11 bases lay between the germline ends. The CDR3 is made up of 13 amino acids. Germline V gives CDR1 SEHNR, CDR2 FQNEAQ (reference sequence). The CDR3 bases are TGTGCCAGCACCTATTCGGGGAACTATGGCTACACCTTC. Protein product: CASTYSGNYGYTF.

This clone was detected once. The chain links TRBV30 to TRBJ2-7; D may be TRBD1 (6 bases). V was clipped by 4 bases and J by 6 bases, with 13 bases between them. Germline loops: CDR1 GTSNPN, CDR2 SVGIG (reference sequence). The CDR3 has 12 residues. CDR3 in amino acids: CAWMDRNCEQYF. The CDR3 coding sequence is TGTGCCTGGATGGACAGAAACTGCGAGCAGTACTTC.

This chain links TRBV7-9 with TRBJ2-7, with 7 bases matching TRBD1. V lost 4 bases, J lost 9 bases, and 15 bases stayed unmatched. The CDR3 is 15 amino acids. Germline loops: CDR1 SEHNR, CDR2 FQNEAQ (reference sequence). The CDR3 coding sequence is TGTGCCAGCAGCTCCCTGACAGGGCGCTCAAGCGGGCAGTACTTC. This translates into CASSSLTGRSSGQYF.

The genes are TRBV6-5 and TRBJ1-2, with 9 bases aligning to TRBD1. The J segment lost 5 bases and the V segment lost 4 bases, leaving 8 bases of the junction unmatched. Germline V CDR1 and CDR2: MNHEY, SVGAGI. The CDR3 length is 15 residues. CDR3: CASSFRTGASYGYTF. Written as DNA, the CDR3 is TGTGCCAGCAGTTTTCGGACAGGGGCGTCTTATGGCTACACCTTC.